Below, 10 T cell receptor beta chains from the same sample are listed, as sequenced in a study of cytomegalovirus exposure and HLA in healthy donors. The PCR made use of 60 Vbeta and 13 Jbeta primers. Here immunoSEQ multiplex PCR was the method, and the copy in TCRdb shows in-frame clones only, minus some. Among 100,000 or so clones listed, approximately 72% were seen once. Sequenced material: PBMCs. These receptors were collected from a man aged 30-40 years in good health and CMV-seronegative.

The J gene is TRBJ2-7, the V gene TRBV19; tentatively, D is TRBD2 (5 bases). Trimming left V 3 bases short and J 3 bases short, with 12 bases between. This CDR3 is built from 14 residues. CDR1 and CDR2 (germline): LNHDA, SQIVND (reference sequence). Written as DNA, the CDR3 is TGTGCCAGTAGTATGAGGGAGCGGAACTACGAGCAGTACTTC. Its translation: CASSMRERNYEQYF. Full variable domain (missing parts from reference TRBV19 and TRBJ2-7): DGGITQSPKYLFRKEGQNVTLSCEQNLNHDAMYWYRQDPGQGLRLIYYSQIVNDFQKGDIAEGYSVSREKKESFPLTVTSAQKNPTAFYLCASSMRERNYEQYFGPGTRLTVT.

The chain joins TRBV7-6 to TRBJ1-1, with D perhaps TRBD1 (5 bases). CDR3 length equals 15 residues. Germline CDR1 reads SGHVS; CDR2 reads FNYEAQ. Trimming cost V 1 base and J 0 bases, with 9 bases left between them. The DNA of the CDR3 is TGTGCCAGCAGCTTAGATGCAGGGATGAACACTGAAGCTTTCTTT. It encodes CASSLDAGMNTEAFF.

The CDR3 DNA reads as TGTGCCAGCAGTTACTCGAGCTATCCGGTTGGGGAGCTGTTTTTT. Translation: CASSYSSYPVGELFF. This rearrangement joins TRBV6-6 to TRBJ2-2, with D unclear. The length of the CDR3 is 15 residues. Trimming removed 0 bases from V and 8 bases from J, with 13 bases in between. Germline CDR1 and CDR2: MNHNY and SVGAGI (reference sequence).

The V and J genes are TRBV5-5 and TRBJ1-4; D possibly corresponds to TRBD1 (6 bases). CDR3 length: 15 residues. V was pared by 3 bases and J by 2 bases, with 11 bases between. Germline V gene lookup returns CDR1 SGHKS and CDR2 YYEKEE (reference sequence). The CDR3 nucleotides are TGTGCCAGCAGCTCCAGAGGACAGACTAATGAAAAACTGTTTTTT. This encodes CASSSRGQTNEKLFF.

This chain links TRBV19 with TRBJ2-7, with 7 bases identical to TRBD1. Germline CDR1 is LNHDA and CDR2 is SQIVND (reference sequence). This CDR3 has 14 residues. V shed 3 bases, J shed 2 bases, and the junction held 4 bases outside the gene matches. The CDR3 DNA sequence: TGTGCCAGTAGTATCGCCGGGACAGCCTACGAGCAGTACTTC. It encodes CASSIAGTAYEQYF.

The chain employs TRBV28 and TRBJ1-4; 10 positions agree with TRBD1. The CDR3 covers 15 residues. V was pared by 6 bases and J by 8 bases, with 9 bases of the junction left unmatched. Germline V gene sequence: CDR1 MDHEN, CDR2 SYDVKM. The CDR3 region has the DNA TGTGCCAGCAGCCTCAAGACAGGGGGCAAAGAAAAACTGTTTTTT. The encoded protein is CASSLKTGGKEKLFF.

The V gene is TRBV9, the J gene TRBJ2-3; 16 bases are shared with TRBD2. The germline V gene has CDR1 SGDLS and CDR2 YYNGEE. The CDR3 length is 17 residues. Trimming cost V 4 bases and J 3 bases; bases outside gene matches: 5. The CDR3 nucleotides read TGTGCCAGCAGCTCGGGGACTAGCGGGGGGGCAACAGATACGCAGTATTTT. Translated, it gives CASSSGTSGGATDTQYF. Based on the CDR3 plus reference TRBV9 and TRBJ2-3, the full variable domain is DSGVTQTPKHLITATGQRVTLRCSPRSGDLSVYWYQQSLDQGLQFLIQYYNGEERAKGNILERFSAQQFPDLHSELNLSSLELGDSALYFCASSSGTSGGATDTQYFGPGTRLTVL.

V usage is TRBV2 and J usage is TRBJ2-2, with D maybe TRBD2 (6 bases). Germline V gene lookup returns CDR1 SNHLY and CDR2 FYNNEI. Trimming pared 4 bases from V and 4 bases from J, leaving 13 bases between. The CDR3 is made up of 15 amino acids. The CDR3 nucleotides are TGTGCCAGCAGTGGAGGGAGGACTTCCACCGGGGAGCTGTTTTTT. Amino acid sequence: CASSGGRTSTGELFF. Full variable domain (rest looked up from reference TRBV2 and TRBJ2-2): EPEVTQTPSHQVTQMGQEVILRCVPISNHLYFYWYRQILGQKVEFLVSFYNNEISEKSEIFDDQFSVERPDGSNFTLKIRSTKLEDSAMYFCASSGGRTSTGELFFGEGSRLTVL.

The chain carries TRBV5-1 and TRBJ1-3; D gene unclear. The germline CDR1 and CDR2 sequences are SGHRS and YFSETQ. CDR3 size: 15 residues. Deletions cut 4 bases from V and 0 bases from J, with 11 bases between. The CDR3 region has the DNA TGCGCCAGCAGCCGGGGTCCTTACTCTGGAAACACCATATATTTT. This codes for CASSRGPYSGNTIYF.

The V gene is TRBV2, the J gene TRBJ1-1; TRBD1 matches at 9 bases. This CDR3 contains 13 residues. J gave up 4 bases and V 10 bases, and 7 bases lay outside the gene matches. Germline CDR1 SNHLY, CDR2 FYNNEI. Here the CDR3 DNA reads TGTGCCACCAGGGGGACAGGGACCACTGAAGCTTTCTTT. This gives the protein CATRGTGTTEAFF.